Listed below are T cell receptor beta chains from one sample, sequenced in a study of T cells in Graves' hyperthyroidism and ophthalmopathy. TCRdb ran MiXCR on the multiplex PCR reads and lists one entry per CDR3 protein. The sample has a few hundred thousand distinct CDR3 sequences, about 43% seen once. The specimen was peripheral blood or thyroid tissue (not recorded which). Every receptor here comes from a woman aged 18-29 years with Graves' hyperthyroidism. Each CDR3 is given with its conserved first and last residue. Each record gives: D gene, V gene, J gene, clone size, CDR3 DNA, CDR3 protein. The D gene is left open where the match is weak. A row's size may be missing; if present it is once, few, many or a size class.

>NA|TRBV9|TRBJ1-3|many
TGTGCCAGCAGCGTAGTGTACGGCCTCGGTAACACCATATATTTT
CASSVVYGLGNTIYF
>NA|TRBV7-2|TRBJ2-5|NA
TGTGCCAGCAGCTCATACACGAGTCAAGAGACCCAGTACTTC
CASSSYTSQETQYF
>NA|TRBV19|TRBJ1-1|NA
TGTGCCAGTACCCAGGGAGCAGGCGGATTTTTTGGAGCTTTCTTT
CASTQGAGGFFGAFF
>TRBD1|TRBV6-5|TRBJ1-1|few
TGTGCCAGCAGTTTTACAGGGGCCGAGGCTTTCTTT
CASSFTGAEAFF
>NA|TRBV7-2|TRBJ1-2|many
TGTGCCAGCAGCTTAGTGGGGGCGCGGGGCTACACCTTC
CASSLVGARGYTF
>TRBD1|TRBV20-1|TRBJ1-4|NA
TGCAGTGTTGACCGGGACAGGAATGAAAAACTGTTTTTT
CSVDRDRNEKLFF
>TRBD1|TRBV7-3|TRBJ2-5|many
TGTGCCAGCACTACAGGGGGCGGGGAGACCCAGTACTTC
CASTTGGGETQYF
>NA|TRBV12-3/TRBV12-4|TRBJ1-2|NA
TGTGCCAGCAGCCCAGAACGGAGAAACTATGGCTACACCTTC
CASSPERRNYGYTF
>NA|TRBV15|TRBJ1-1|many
TGTGCCACCAGCAGAGATCCCCAGGGTGGTACTGAAGCTTTCTTT
CATSRDPQGGTEAFF
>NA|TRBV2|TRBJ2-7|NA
TGTGCCAGCAGTGAATTGGATCTTACCTACGAGCAGTACTTC
CASSELDLTYEQYF
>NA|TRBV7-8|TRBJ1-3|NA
TGTGCCAGCAGCTTAGGGGCCAACTCTGGAAACACCATATATTTT
CASSLGANSGNTIYF
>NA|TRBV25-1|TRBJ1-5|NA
TGTGCCAGCAGAGAAGGACAGCCTAGCAATCAGCCCCAGCATTTT
CASREGQPSNQPQHF
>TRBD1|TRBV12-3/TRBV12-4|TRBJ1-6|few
TGTGCCAGCAGGGGGGGACAGGGAAGATATAATTCACCCCTCCACTTT
CASRGGQGRYNSPLHF
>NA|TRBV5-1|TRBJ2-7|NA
TGCGCCAGCGGTAAAGGGGGTCCAGACGAGCAGTACTTC
CASGKGGPDEQYF
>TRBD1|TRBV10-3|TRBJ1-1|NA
TGTGCCAGCAGCCCGGGACAGGGCGATGAAGCTTTCTTT
CASSPGQGDEAFF
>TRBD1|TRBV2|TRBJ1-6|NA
TGTGCCAGCAGCCGGGACAGGGGCAATTCACCCCTCCACTTT
CASSRDRGNSPLHF
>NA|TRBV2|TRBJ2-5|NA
TGTGCCAGCAGTTACTCTTACAACCCGTCGGAGACCCAGTACTTC
CASSYSYNPSETQYF
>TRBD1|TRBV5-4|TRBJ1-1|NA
TGTGCCAGCAGCTGGGACAGGGGGCGGACTGAAGCTTTCTTT
CASSWDRGRTEAFF
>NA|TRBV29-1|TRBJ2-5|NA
TGCAGCGTAGTGGGGATAAGGGGCCAAGAGACCCAGTACTTC
CSVVGIRGQETQYF
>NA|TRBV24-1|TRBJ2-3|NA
TGTGCCACCAGTGCGGGAGCCCTTAGCACAGATACGCAGTATTTT
CATSAGALSTDTQYF
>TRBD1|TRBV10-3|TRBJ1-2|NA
TGTGCCATCAGACCCAACAGGGGGGTGGGCTATGGCTACACCTTC
CAIRPNRGVGYGYTF
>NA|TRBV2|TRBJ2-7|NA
TGTGCCAGCAACCGGGACACTACCTACGAGCAGTACTTC
CASNRDTTYEQYF
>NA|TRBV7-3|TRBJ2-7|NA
TGTGCCAGCAGCTCGGGGGGCACAGATACGCAGTACTTC
CASSSGGTDTQYF
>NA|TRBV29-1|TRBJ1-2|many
TGCAGCGTTGATACGGGGTACTATGGCTACACCTTC
CSVDTGYYGYTF
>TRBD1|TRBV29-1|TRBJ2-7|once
TGCAGCACGCCGGGACAGGGGATCTACGAGCAGTACTTC
CSTPGQGIYEQYF
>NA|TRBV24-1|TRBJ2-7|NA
TGTGCCACCAGTGATCAGGACAGCTACGAGCAGTACTTC
CATSDQDSYEQYF
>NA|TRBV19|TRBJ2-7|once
TGTGCCAGCTCACAGGAAGACAGCAGATTCTACGAGCAGTACTTC
CASSQEDSRFYEQYF
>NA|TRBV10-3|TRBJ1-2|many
TGTGCCATCACCCCCAAGACAGGAACCTATGGCTACACCTTC
CAITPKTGTYGYTF
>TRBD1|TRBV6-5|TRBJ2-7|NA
TGTGCCAGCAGTTACGCTTCGGGGACAGGGTCGTACGAGCAGTACTTC
CASSYASGTGSYEQYF
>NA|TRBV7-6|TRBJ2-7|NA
TGTGCCAGCAGCCAAGATCGGGGACGGAGTACGAGGCAGTACTTC
CASSQDRGRSTRQYF
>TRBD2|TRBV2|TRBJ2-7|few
TGTGCCAGCAGATTGACTAGCGGGACGGCCGAGCAGTACTTC
CASRLTSGTAEQYF
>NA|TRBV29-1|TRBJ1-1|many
TGCAGCGTTGATCGTCTCACTGAAGCTTTCTTT
CSVDRLTEAFF
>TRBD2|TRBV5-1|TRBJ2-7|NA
TGCGCCAGCAGCTTGCTTCGACTAGCGGGAACCTACGAGCAGTACTTC
CASSLLRLAGTYEQYF
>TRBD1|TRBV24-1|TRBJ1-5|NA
TGTGCCATCAGTTCCCTCCACAGGGGACGGGATCAGCCCCAGCATTTT
CAISSLHRGRDQPQHF
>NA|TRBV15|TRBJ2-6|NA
TGTGCCACCAGCAGAGGAACAGGACTCTCTGGGGCCAACGTCCTGACTTTC
CATSRGTGLSGANVLTF
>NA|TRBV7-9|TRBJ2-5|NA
TGTGCCAGCAGCCCGGATCGCGGGGTTTGGGAGACCCAGTACTTC
CASSPDRGVWETQYF
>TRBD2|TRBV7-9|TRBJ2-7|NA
TGTGCCAGCAGCTTAAAAGGACTAGCGGCCGATTCCCGTTACGAGCAGTACTTC
CASSLKGLAADSRYEQYF
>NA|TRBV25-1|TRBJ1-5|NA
TGTGCCAGCAGAGATGGAGCGGATAGCAATCAGCCCCAGCATTTT
CASRDGADSNQPQHF
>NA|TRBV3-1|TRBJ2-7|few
TGTGCCAGCAGCCAAGATTGGGGGGAGCAGTACTTC
CASSQDWGEQYF
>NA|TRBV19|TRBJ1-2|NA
TGTGCCAGTAGTAGGACAGTCTCTTCCGGCTACACCTTC
CASSRTVSSGYTF
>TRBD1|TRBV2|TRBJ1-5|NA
TGTGCCAGCAGAGACAGGGGTGTCCAGCCCCAGCATTTT
CASRDRGVQPQHF
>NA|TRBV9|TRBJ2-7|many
TGTGCCAGCAGCGAATCTCCGAACTACGAGCAGTACTTC
CASSESPNYEQYF
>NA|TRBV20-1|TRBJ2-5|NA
TGCAGTGCTAGGTCAGGGGCGTGGGAGACCCAGTACTTC
CSARSGAWETQYF
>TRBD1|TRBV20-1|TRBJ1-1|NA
TGCAGTGCTAGACCCTTTCAGGGGGCTTGGACTGAAGCTTTCTTT
CSARPFQGAWTEAFF
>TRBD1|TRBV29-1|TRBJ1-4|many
TGCAGCGTGCAACGGACAGGGGGCGATGAAAAACTGTTTTTT
CSVQRTGGDEKLFF
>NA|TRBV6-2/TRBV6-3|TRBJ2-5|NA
TGTGCCAGCAGTCACAAAGGGACCCAGTACTTC
CASSHKGTQYF
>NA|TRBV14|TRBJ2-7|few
TGTGCCAGCAGCCGAAGGCAGGGGCTCGGCTACGAGCAGTACTTC
CASSRRQGLGYEQYF
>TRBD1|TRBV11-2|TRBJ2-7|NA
TGTGCCAGCAGCACCACCGGGACAGGATACGAGCAGTACTTC
CASSTTGTGYEQYF
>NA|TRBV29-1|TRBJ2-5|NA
TGCAGCGTTCAGAGAGGCCAAGAGACCCAGTACTTC
CSVQRGQETQYF
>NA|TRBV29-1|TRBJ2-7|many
TGCAGCGTTCTTGGAGGAGATACCTACGAGCAGTACTTC
CSVLGGDTYEQYF
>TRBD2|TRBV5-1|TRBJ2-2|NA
TGCGCCAGCAGCGAGGGACTAGTCGTGTCCGGGGAGCTGTTTTTT
CASSEGLVVSGELFF
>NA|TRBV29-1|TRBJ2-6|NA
TGCAGCGTGGGCGCTGGGGCCAACGTCCTGACTTTC
CSVGAGANVLTF
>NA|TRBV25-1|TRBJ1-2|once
TGTGCTAGAGATCCCACAGGGTATGGCTACACCTTC
CARDPTGYGYTF